These 12 T cell receptor beta chains share one sample of origin, sequenced in a study of blood T cell repertoires in COVID-19. The table came from immunoSEQ multiplex PCR; TCRdb's copy has only in-frame clones and leaves some out. The sample contains roughly 500,000 clones, roughly nine tenths of which appear only once. The sequenced sample consisted of peripheral blood. The receptors derive from a man aged 18 to 30 with COVID-19, enrolled during active disease.

This chain connects TRBV24-1 to TRBJ2-2; D perhaps matches TRBD2 (6 bases). Germline lookup yields CDR1 KGHDR and CDR2 SFDVKD. V lost 2 bases to trimming and J lost 6 bases, with 18 bases between them. The CDR3 sequence is 17 residues long. CDR3: CATSDSLVGGAAGELFF. The CDR3 coding sequence is TGTGCCACCAGTGATTCGTTAGTGGGAGGTGCGGCCGGGGAGCTGTTTTTT.

The V call is TRBV7-8, the J call TRBJ2-3; unclear D gene. This CDR3 comprises 13 residues. Germline CDR1 reads SGHVS; CDR2 reads FQNEAQ. The V gene lost 4 bases and the J gene lost 6 bases, with 11 bases spanning the gap. CDR3: CASSSPNGDTQYF. Written as DNA, the CDR3 is TGTGCCAGCAGCTCCCCCAACGGGGATACGCAGTATTTT.

This clone appeared a single time. The V gene is TRBV12-5, the J gene TRBJ2-2; possibly TRBD2 for D (6 bases). The CDR3 runs to 15 residues. The V end lost 2 bases, the J end lost 5 bases, and 12 bases lay between the germline ends. Germline CDR1 reads LGHNT; CDR2 reads FRNRAP. The CDR3 loop reads CASGLYSGSTGELFF. CDR3 bases: TGTGCTAGTGGTTTGTACAGCGGGTCGACCGGGGAGCTGTTTTTT.

V gene TRBV6-5 combines with J gene TRBJ1-1; D is unresolved. Trimming took 10 bases from V and 11 from J, leaving 23 bases between them. There are 13 residues in the CDR3. Germline values: CDR1 MNHEY, CDR2 SVGAGI. This CDR3 reads CATLPQTPFRAFF. DNA for the CDR3: TGTGCCACCCTGCCCCAGACCCCGTTCAGGGCTTTCTTT.

The chain recombines TRBV2 with TRBJ1-3; no firm D call. V lost 1 base, J lost 5 bases, and 9 bases lay in between. Germline CDR1 SNHLY, CDR2 FYNNEI. This CDR3 region has 14 residues. This CDR3 is CASSEESFRNTIYF. Written as DNA, the CDR3 is TGTGCCAGCAGTGAAGAATCTTTCCGAAACACCATATATTTT.

This clone was observed once. This rearrangement joins TRBV18 to TRBJ2-2; D perhaps matches TRBD2 (5 bases). This CDR3 has 15 residues. Germline CDR1 is KGHSH and CDR2 is LQKENI. The V and J ends lost 8 bases and 0 bases respectively, with 13 bases between them. The CDR3 sequence is CASPHAGANTGELFF. In DNA, the CDR3 is TGTGCCAGCCCGCACGCGGGCGCGAACACCGGGGAGCTGTTTTTT.

CDR3 bases: TGTGCCAGCTCACGTAGGGTCATCCGGACTAGCGACGAGACCCAGTACTTC. Translated: CASSRRVIRTSDETQYF. The rearrangement links TRBV18 to TRBJ2-5, with 9 bases matching TRBD2. J gave up 5 bases and V 4 bases, and 14 bases lay outside the gene matches. The CDR3 covers 17 residues. Per the germline V gene, CDR1 is KGHSH and CDR2 is LQKENI.

V usage is TRBV6-5 and J usage is TRBJ1-1, with TRBD1 as a possible D gene (6 bases). Germline CDR1 reads MNHEY; CDR2 reads SVGAGI. This CDR3 contains 11 residues. Trimming left V 10 bases short and J 8 bases short, with 14 bases between. The CDR3 here is CATFPTGEAFF. Here the CDR3 DNA reads TGTGCCACATTCCCGACAGGCGAAGCTTTCTTT.

Note on this clone: The sample carries other DNA sequences with the same CDR3. The chain is built from TRBV19 and TRBJ1-1; 9 nucleotides match TRBD1. This CDR3 has 14 residues. Germline trimming cut 5 bases from V and 5 bases from J; bases unmatched to any gene: 6. Per the germline V gene, CDR1 is LNHDA and CDR2 is SQIVND (reference sequence). The CDR3: CASSLQGANTEAFF. CDR3 coding DNA: TGTGCCAGTAGTTTACAGGGGGCGAATACTGAAGCTTTCTTT.

The chain links TRBV7-9 to TRBJ1-2; a possible D gene is TRBD1 (5 bases). Trimming removed 5 bases from V and 6 bases from J, with 13 bases in between. Per the germline V gene, CDR1 is SEHNR and CDR2 is FQNEAQ (reference sequence). CDR3 length: 13 amino acids. The CDR3 DNA reads TGTGCCAGCAGCCCCTATGGAGGGGATGGCTACACCTTC. Translating it yields CASSPYGGDGYTF.

The chain joins TRBV6-5 to TRBJ1-5; D is unresolved. CDR1 is MNHEY, CDR2 SVGAGI, per germline. This CDR3 is 14 amino acids long. Trimming took 2 bases from V and 7 from J, leaving 12 bases between them. The CDR3: CASSYGEGSQPQHF. The CDR3 bases are TGTGCCAGCAGTTACGGGGAGGGCTCACAGCCCCAGCATTTT.

The V and J genes are TRBV19 and TRBJ2-5, with D possibly TRBD1 on 6 matching bases. Per the germline V gene, CDR1 is LNHDA and CDR2 is SQIVND (reference sequence). The V end lost 5 bases, the J end lost 5 bases, and 18 bases lay between the germline ends. The CDR3 is made up of 15 amino acids. The CDR3 is CASSPRQVPAETQYF. CDR3 DNA sequence: TGTGCCAGTAGTCCCAGACAGGTCCCGGCGGAGACCCAGTACTTC.